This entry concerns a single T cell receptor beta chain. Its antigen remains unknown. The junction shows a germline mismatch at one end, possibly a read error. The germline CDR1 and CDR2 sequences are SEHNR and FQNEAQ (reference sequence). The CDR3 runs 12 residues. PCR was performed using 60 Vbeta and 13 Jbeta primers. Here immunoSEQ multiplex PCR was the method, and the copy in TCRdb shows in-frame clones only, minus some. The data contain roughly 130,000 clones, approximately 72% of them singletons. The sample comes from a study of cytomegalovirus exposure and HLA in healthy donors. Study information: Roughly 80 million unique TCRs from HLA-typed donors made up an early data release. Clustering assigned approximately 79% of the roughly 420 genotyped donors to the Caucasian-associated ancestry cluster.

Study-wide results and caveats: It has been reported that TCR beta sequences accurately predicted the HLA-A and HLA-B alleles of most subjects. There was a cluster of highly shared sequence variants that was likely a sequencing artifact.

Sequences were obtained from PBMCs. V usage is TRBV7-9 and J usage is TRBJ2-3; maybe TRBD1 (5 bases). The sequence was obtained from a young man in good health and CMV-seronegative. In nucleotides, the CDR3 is TGTTCCAGCAGCCTTAAGGGGGATACGCAGTATTTT. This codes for CSSSLKGDTQYF.